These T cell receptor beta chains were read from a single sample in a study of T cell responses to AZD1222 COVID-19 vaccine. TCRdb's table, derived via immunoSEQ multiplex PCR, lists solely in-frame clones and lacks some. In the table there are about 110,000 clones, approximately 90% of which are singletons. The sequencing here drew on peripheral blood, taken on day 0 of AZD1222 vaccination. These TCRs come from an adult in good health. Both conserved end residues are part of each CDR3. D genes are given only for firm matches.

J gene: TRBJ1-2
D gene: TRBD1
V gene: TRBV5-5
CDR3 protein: CASSYGQGTYGYTF
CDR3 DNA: TGTGCCAGCAGCTACGGACAGGGGACGTATGGCTACACCTTC

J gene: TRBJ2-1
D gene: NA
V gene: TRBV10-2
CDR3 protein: CASSDYNEQFF
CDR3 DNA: TGCGCCAGCAGTGATTACAATGAGCAGTTCTTC

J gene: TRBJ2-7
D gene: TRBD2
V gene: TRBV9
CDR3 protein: CASSVGGGLSSYEQYF
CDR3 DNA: TGTGCCAGCAGCGTAGGGGGGGGACTAAGCTCCTACGAGCAGTACTTC

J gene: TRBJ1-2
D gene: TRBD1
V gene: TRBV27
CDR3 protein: CASNSRGEANYGYTF
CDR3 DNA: TGTGCCAGCAACTCCAGGGGGGAAGCTAACTATGGCTACACCTTC

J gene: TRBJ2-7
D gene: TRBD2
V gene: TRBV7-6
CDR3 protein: CASSEKAGGPYEQYF
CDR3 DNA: TGTGCCAGCAGCGAAAAAGCGGGGGGGCCATACGAGCAGTACTTC

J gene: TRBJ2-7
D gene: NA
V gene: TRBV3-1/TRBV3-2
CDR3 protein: CASSQDVNSYEQYF
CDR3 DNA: TGTGCCAGCAGCCAAGATGTAAACTCCTACGAGCAGTACTTC

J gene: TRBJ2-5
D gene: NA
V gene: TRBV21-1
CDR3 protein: CASSTTDWETQYF
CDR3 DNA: TGTGCCAGCAGCACAACAGACTGGGAGACCCAGTACTTC

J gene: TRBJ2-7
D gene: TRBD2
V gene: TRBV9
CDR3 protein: CASSVGLAEGYEQYF
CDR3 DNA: TGTGCCAGCAGCGTAGGACTAGCAGAGGGGTACGAGCAGTACTTC

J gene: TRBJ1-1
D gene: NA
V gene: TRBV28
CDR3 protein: CASSSRVEAFF
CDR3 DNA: TGTGCCAGCAGTTCCAGGGTCGAGGCTTTCTTT

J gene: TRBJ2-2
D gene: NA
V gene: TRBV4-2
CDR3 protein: CASSQGGVTGELFF
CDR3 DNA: TGTGCCAGCAGCCAAGGTGGTGTCACCGGGGAGCTGTTTTTT